The entry below gives a single TCR beta chain sequence along with its context. Its antigen is still unknown. Per-base qualities were not stored, and no clone one base away is much larger. Each collaborating institution followed its own protocols to collect whole blood in K2EDTA tubes. Collaborator samples were shipped for TCRbeta analysis as frozen whole blood, isolated PBMCs, or DNA extracted from either sample type. TCRbeta CDR3 regions were amplified from genomic DNA using the immunoSEQ Assay, a bias-controlled multiplex PCR. Per the source publication's procedure: Nucleated cell counts per sample were estimated from amplification of reference gene primers within the assay. To quantify the absolute abundance of each unique TCRbeta CDR3 rearrangement, sequence reads were collapsed and filtered. For each sample, productive Simpson clonality was calculated by taking the square root of Simpson's diversity index across productive rearrangements. TCRdb took over this immuneACCESS table, retaining in-frame rearrangements with V and J assigned. Such tables are incomplete; in checked studies, under half of the missing clones stem from an unresolved V gene, and the remainder is unexplained. V, J and clone size reflect that table, while D and trimming were determined from the DNA. Recorded for this sample are about 380,000 clones; roughly 90% of them occurred a single time. The biggest ten clones account for around 1.2% of the sample.

The CDR3 starts with the cysteine, ends with the phenylalanine, and has 13 residues. Only CDR3 DNA remains: 39 bases, in frame from the first base. Compared with germline, V lacks 8 bases and J lacks 3 bases; bases without a gene match: 7. Per the germline V gene, MNHEY is the CDR1 and SVGAGI is the CDR2. The sample belongs to a study of blood T cell repertoires in COVID-19 (dated by TCRdb to the early 2020s). For context, the study as a whole: Samples covering the acute and convalescent phases of COVID-19 were provided by collaborators in the United States, Italy and Spain. A freely available public database, intended as a resource for researchers studying the immune response to SARS-CoV-2, is where the repertoires were released. The dataset comprised deeply sampled blood TCRbeta repertoires from subjects exposed to, actively infected with, or recovered from COVID-19. Where available, HLA class I and class II types were taken from metadata supplied by the sample provider and were not determined by assay-based typing. The prospective study material was composed of cDNA or gDNA derived from T cells, B-cell-depleted T cells, or PBMCs. The samples were drawn from the first 160 participants of the ongoing ImmuneRACE study and from 1,254 subjects provided by 6 global collaborators. Sample metadata almost always included a de-identified subject ID, COVID-19 status, age in years and sex.

Summary of the overall study and its limitations: The quantity of clinical and demographic metadata differed by source and by participant and was supplied without curation.

Sequencing was performed on peripheral blood. The chain links TRBV6-5 with TRBJ2-7; the central 7 bases match TRBD2. This clonotype originated in a man aged 40-49 years with acute or convalescent COVID-19. The CDR3 protein is CASSASGGYEQYF. The DNA sequence is TGTGCCAGCTCAGCTAGCGGAGGCTACGAGCAGTACTTC.